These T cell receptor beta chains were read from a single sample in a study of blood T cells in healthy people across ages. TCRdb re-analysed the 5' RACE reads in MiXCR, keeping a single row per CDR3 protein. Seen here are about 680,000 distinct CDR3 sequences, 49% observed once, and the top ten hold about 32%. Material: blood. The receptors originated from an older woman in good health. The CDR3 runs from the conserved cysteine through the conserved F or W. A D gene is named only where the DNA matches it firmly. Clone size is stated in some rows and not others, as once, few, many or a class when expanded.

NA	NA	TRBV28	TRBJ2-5	TGTGCCAGCAGCCCCACCCGGGGGACCCAGTACTTC	CASSPTRGTQYF
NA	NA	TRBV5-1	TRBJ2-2	TGCGCCAGCAGCTTGGTGGACGGACACACCGGGGAGCTGTTTTTT	CASSLVDGHTGELFF
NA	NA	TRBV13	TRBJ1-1	TGTGCCAGCAGCTTAAGTGTAACTGAAGCTTTCTTT	CASSLSVTEAFF
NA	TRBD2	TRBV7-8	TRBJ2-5	TGTGCCAGCAGCTTACCGGGGGGGCCCCAGTACTTC	CASSLPGGPQYF
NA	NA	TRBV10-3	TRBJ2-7	TGTGCCATCAGTGAATCAGGGGAAAAGGACGAGCAGTACTTC	CAISESGEKDEQYF
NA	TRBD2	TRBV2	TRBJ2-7	TGTGCCAGCAGGGGGTGGGGCTCTAGCGGGAGTTCGAACGAGCAGTACTTC	CASRGWGSSGSSNEQYF
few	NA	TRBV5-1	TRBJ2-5	TGCGCCAGCAGCTCCACCCAAGAGACCCAGTACTTC	CASSSTQETQYF
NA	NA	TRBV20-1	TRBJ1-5	TGCAGTGCTAGTCCGGGGACGGGTCAGCCCCAGCATTTT	CSASPGTGQPQHF
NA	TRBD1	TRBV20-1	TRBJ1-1	TGCAGTGCCCTGACAGGGAGGGACACTGAAGCTTTCTTT	CSALTGRDTEAFF
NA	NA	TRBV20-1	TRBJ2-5	TGCAGTGCTGATTACTACAATGAGCAGTACTTC	CSADYYNEQYF
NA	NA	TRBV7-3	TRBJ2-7	TGTGTCAGCAGGGGCGTCTACGAGCAGTACTTC	CVSRGVYEQYF
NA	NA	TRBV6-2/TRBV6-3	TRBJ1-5	TGTGCCAGCAGTTACGTAGACAGATTCAATCAGCCCCAGCATTTT	CASSYVDRFNQPQHF
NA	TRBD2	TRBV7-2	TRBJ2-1	TGTGCCAGCAGCGCTCTGAGCGGGGTTATCAATGAGCAGTTCTTC	CASSALSGVINEQFF
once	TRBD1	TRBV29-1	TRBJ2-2	TGCAGCGTGGACAGGGCCACCCAGTCCGGGGAGCTGTTTTTT	CSVDRATQSGELFF
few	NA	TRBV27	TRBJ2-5	TGTGCCAGCACCTCTTTGGGGACCCAGTACTTC	CASTSLGTQYF
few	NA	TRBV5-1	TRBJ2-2	TGCGCCAGCAGCTTGGGGCCAGCTAACACCGGGGAGCTGTTTTTT	CASSLGPANTGELFF
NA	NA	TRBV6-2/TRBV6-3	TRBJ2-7	TGTGCCAGCAGTTACCGGCGGGGGCCCTCCTACGAGCAGTACTTC	CASSYRRGPSYEQYF
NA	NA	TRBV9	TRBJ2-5	TGTGCCAGCAGCGTAGCCGGGACCGGGGAAGAGACCCAGTACTTC	CASSVAGTGEETQYF
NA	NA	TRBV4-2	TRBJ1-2	TGTGCCAGCAGCCAAGATCCTCAGACGGGCGGGCACTATGGCTACACCTTC	CASSQDPQTGGHYGYTF
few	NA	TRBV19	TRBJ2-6	TGTGCCAGTAGTACCTCTGGGGCCAACGTCCTGACTTTC	CASSTSGANVLTF
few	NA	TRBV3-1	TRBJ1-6	TGTGCCAGCAGCCAAGTATTCGGAGGGGACACCCTCCACTTT	CASSQVFGGDTLHF
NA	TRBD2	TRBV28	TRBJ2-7	TGTGCCAGCAGCCCACTAGCGGAGAAGAGCTACGAGCAGTACTTC	CASSPLAEKSYEQYF
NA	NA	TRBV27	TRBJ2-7	TGTGCCAGCACATCGACGGGCTCCTACGAGCAGTACTTC	CASTSTGSYEQYF
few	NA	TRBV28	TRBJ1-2	TGTGCCAGCGGTCTAGTGGGACAAAACTATGGCTACACCTTC	CASGLVGQNYGYTF
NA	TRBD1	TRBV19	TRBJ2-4	TGTGCCAGTAGGCCCACCGGGACAGGGGGCGAGAACATTCAGTACTTC	CASRPTGTGGENIQYF
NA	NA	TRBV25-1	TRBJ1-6	TGTGCCAGCAGTGAAAGGGACAAATATAATTCACCCCTCCACTTT	CASSERDKYNSPLHF
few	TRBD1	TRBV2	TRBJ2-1	TGTGCCAGGGGGGGTGGACAGGGGTATGAGCAGTTCTTC	CARGGGQGYEQFF
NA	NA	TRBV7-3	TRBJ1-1	TGTGCCAGCAGCTTCATGAGAGGGGGTGAAGCTTTCTTT	CASSFMRGGEAFF
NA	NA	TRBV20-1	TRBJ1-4	TGCAGTGCTCCGACAATAGGAAATGAAAAACTGTTTTTT	CSAPTIGNEKLFF
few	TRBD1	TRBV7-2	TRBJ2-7	TGTGCCAGCGGGGGACAGCCAACCTACGAGCAGTACTTC	CASGGQPTYEQYF
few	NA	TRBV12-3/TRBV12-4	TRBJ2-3	TGTGCCAGCAGTTCCTCGGACTCCACAGATACGCAGTATTTT	CASSSSDSTDTQYF
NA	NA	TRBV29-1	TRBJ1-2	TGCAGCGTTGATCCCGAATATGGCTACACCTTC	CSVDPEYGYTF
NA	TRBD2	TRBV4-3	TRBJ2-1	TGCGCCAGCAGCCAAGATTACCTAGCGGGAGATTCCGATGAGCAGTTCTTC	CASSQDYLAGDSDEQFF
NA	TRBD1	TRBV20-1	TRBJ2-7	TGCAGTGCTAAACGAGACAGGGGGCTTTCCTACGAGCAGTACTTC	CSAKRDRGLSYEQYF
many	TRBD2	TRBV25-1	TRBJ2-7	TGTGCCAGCAGTGAAATCGGGGCTAGCGGGAGAGACGAGCAGTACTTC	CASSEIGASGRDEQYF
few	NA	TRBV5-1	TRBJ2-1	TGCGCCAGCAGCCGCCAACGGGGGTACAATGAGCAGTTCTTC	CASSRQRGYNEQFF
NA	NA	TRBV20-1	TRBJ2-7	TGCAGTGCTAGAGACAGAAGGGGAACCTACGAGCAGTACTTC	CSARDRRGTYEQYF
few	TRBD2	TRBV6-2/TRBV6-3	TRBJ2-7	TGTGCCAGCAGTTACCGAGGGACTAGCGGGAGGAAAGAGCAGTACTTC	CASSYRGTSGRKEQYF
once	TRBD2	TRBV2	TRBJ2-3	TGTGCCAGCAGTACCGGGACTAGCGGGAGTACAGATACGCAGTATTTT	CASSTGTSGSTDTQYF
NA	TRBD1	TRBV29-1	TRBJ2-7	TGCAGCGTCGAAAGGGTGACAGGGGGATCTTACGAGCAGTACTTC	CSVERVTGGSYEQYF
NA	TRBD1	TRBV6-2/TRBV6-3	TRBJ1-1	TGTGCCAGCAGTCCCCCAGGGGGTTTTTTCGCTGAAGCTTTCTTT	CASSPPGGFFAEAFF
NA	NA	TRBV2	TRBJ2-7	TGTGCCAGTGGCAGGGCGAACTCCTACGAGCAGTACTTC	CASGRANSYEQYF